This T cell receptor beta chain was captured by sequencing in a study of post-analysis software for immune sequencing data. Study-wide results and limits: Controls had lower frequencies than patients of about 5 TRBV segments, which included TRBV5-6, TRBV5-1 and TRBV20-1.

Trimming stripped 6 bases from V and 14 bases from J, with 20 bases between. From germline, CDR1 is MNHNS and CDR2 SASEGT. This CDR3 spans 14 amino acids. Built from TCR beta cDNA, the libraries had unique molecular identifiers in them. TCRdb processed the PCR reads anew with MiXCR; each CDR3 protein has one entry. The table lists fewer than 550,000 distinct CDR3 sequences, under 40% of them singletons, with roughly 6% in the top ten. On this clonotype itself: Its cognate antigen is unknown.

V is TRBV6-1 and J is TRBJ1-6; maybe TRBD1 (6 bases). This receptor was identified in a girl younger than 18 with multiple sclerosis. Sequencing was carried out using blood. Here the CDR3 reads CASSGTPFRGALHF. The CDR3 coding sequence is TGTGCCAGCAGCGGGACACCTTTCAGGGGAGCCCTCCACTTT.